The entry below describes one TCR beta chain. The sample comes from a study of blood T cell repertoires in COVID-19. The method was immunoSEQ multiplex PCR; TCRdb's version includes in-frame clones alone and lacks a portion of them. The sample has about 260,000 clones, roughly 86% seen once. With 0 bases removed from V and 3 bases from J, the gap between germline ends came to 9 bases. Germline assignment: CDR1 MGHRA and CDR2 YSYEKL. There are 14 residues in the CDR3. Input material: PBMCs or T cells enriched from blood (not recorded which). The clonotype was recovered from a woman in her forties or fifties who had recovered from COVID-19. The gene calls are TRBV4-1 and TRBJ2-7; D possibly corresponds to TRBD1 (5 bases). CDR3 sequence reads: CASSQDDSYYEQYF. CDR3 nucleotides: TGCGCCAGCAGCCAAGATGACAGTTACTACGAGCAGTACTTC.